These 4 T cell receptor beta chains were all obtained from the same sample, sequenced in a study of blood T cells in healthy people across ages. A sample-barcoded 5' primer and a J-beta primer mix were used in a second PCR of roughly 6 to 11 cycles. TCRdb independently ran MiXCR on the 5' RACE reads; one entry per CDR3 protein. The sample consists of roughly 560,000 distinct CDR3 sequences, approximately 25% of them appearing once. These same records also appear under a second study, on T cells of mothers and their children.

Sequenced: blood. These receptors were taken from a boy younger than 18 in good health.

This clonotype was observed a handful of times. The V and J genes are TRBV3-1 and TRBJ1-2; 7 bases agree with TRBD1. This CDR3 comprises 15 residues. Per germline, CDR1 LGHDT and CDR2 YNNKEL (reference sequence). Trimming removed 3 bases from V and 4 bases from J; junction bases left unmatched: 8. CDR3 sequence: CASSQIRDSVYGYTF. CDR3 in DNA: TGTGCCAGCAGCCAGATCCGGGACAGCGTCTATGGCTACACCTTC.

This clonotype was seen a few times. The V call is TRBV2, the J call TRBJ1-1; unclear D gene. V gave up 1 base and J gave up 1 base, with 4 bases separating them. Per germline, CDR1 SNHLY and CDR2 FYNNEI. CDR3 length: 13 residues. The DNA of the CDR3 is TGTGCCAGCAGTGAAGGCAGGAACACTGAAGCTTTCTTT. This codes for CASSEGRNTEAFF. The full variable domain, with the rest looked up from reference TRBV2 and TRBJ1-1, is EPEVTQTPSHQVTQMGQEVILRCVPISNHLYFYWYRQILGQKVEFLVSFYNNEISEKSEIFDDQFSVERPDGSNFTLKIRSTKLEDSAMYFCASSEGRNTEAFFGQGTRLTVV.

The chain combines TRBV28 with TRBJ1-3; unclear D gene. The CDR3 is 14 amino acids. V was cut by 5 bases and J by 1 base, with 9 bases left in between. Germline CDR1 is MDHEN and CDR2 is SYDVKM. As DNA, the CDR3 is TGTGCCAGCAGTAAAAAGACTTCTGGAAACACCATATATTTT. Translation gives CASSKKTSGNTIYF. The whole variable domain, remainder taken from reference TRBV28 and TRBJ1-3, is DVKVTQSSRYLVKRTGEKVFLECVQDMDHENMFWYRQDPGLGLRLIYFSYDVKMKEKGDIPEGYSVSREKKERFSLILESASTNQTSMYLCASSKKTSGNTIYFGEGSWLTVV.

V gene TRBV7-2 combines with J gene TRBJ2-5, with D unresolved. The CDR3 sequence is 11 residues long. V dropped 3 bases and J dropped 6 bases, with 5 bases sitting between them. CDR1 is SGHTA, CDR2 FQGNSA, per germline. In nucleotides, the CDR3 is TGTGCCAGCAGCTTTGCACAGACCCAGTACTTC. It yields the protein CASSFAQTQYF.